These T cell receptor beta chains were read from a single sample in a study of T-cell reconstitution after alpha-beta-depleted transplantation in children. TCRdb reprocessed the PCR reads with MiXCR, giving one entry per CDR3 protein. Altogether some 640,000 distinct CDR3 sequences are present, approximately 16% being singletons, with the ten largest covering 0.8% to 1.1%. The sample in question was PBMCs from the stem cell graft donor, obtained from the stem cell graft. The receptors here all came from a human donor who donated a stem cell graft to a child with acute myeloid leukemia. CDR3s include the opening cysteine and the closing phenylalanine or tryptophan. A D gene is named only where the DNA matches it firmly.

CDR3aa: CSASGTGTYNEQFF; v_gene: TRBV20-1; d_gene: TRBD1
CDR3aa: CASSYSPALDATNEKLFF; v_gene: TRBV6-2/TRBV6-3; d_gene: NA
CDR3aa: CASSRRRAGTANTEAFF; v_gene: TRBV6-1; d_gene: NA
CDR3aa: CASSLGGRTEQFF; v_gene: TRBV7-2; d_gene: NA
CDR3aa: CASSSHRDSKNIQYF; v_gene: TRBV6-5; d_gene: TRBD1
CDR3aa: CASSQDLGQGADNEQFF; v_gene: TRBV14; d_gene: TRBD1
CDR3aa: CSAREAGGGSPLHF; v_gene: TRBV20-1; d_gene: TRBD1
CDR3aa: CASSYSANRDLNTEAFF; v_gene: TRBV6-5; d_gene: NA
CDR3aa: CSAPPEGSYNEQFF; v_gene: TRBV20-1; d_gene: NA
CDR3aa: CASSLQGIGAGNTIYF; v_gene: TRBV12-3/TRBV12-4; d_gene: NA
CDR3aa: CSADPGATQYF; v_gene: TRBV20-1; d_gene: NA
CDR3aa: CASSRRNTEYEQYF; v_gene: TRBV12-3/TRBV12-4; d_gene: NA
CDR3aa: CASSEGQGRNSPLHF; v_gene: TRBV5-1; d_gene: TRBD1
CDR3aa: CATSDRRTGGNEQFF; v_gene: TRBV24-1; d_gene: TRBD1
CDR3aa: CASSFSVLGGINTEAFF; v_gene: TRBV7-2; d_gene: NA
CDR3aa: CASRLGFRDSTGNEQFF; v_gene: TRBV7-9; d_gene: NA
CDR3aa: CSARGRDSQPQHF; v_gene: TRBV20-1; d_gene: NA
CDR3aa: CATSRARNEQFF; v_gene: TRBV15; d_gene: NA
CDR3aa: CASSPGLDTEAFF; v_gene: TRBV7-3; d_gene: NA
CDR3aa: CASSEQGLGWRKGFF; v_gene: TRBV27; d_gene: NA
CDR3aa: CSVAPQDSAGELFF; v_gene: TRBV29-1; d_gene: NA
CDR3aa: CASSLTEVAGAQETQYF; v_gene: TRBV7-3; d_gene: NA
CDR3aa: CASSPRASLSSYNEQFF; v_gene: TRBV7-3; d_gene: NA
CDR3aa: CASSYPRDSYEQYF; v_gene: TRBV6-2/TRBV6-3; d_gene: NA